These T cell receptor beta chains were read from a single sample in a study of blood T cell repertoires in COVID-19. Here immunoSEQ multiplex PCR was the method, and the copy in TCRdb shows in-frame clones only, minus some. The sample includes about 130,000 clones, 85% of them seen just once. Sequencing used peripheral blood. These receptors were obtained from a woman aged 80 or older with acute or convalescent COVID-19. Each CDR3 is given with its conserved first and last residue. The D gene is left open where the match is weak. Some rows have no size entry. The others give once, few or many, or a class for an expanded clone.

abundance: -
j_gene: TRBJ2-3
v_gene: TRBV4-1
d_gene: TRBD2
CDR3nt: TGCGCCAGCAGGCACGGACTAGCGGGGACCACAGATACGCAGTATTTT
CDR3aa: CASRHGLAGTTDTQYF

abundance: few
j_gene: TRBJ1-1
v_gene: TRBV6-5
d_gene: TRBD1
CDR3nt: TGTGCCAGCAGCCAGGGGGATTACACTGAAGCTTTCTTT
CDR3aa: CASSQGDYTEAFF

abundance: -
j_gene: TRBJ2-1
v_gene: TRBV12-5
d_gene: TRBD1
CDR3nt: TGTGCTAGTGGTCCCACTCAGGGGGCCAACAATGAGCAGTTCTTC
CDR3aa: CASGPTQGANNEQFF

abundance: -
j_gene: TRBJ1-5
v_gene: TRBV2
d_gene: TRBD1
CDR3nt: TGTGCCAGCGGGATGGACAGGGCCAGCAATCAGCCCCAGCATTTT
CDR3aa: CASGMDRASNQPQHF

abundance: -
j_gene: TRBJ1-2
v_gene: TRBV4-1
d_gene: -
CDR3nt: TGCGCCAGCAGCCAAGATCCGACAGGCTATGGCTACACCTTC
CDR3aa: CASSQDPTGYGYTF

abundance: -
j_gene: TRBJ2-7
v_gene: TRBV5-4
d_gene: TRBD1
CDR3nt: TGTGCCAGCAGCATGGCTAGGGACAGCCGGTCAGGGGAGCAGTACTTC
CDR3aa: CASSMARDSRSGEQYF

abundance: -
j_gene: TRBJ1-1
v_gene: TRBV18
d_gene: -
CDR3nt: TGTGCCAGCTCACCAAATGGTAGGATACTCGGGACTGAAGCTTTCTTT
CDR3aa: CASSPNGRILGTEAFF

abundance: -
j_gene: TRBJ1-6
v_gene: TRBV4-3
d_gene: TRBD1
CDR3nt: TGCGCCAGCAGCCGGGTCTCGGGACAGTCCCCTTCACCCCTCCACTTT
CDR3aa: CASSRVSGQSPSPLHF

abundance: once
j_gene: TRBJ2-3
v_gene: TRBV5-4
d_gene: TRBD2
CDR3nt: TGTGCCAGCAGCTTGGTAGCGGGGGGGCGATCTCCAGATACGCAGTATTTT
CDR3aa: CASSLVAGGRSPDTQYF

abundance: -
j_gene: TRBJ2-3
v_gene: TRBV6-2/TRBV6-3
d_gene: -
CDR3nt: TGTGCCAGCAGTTACCGTACCTTCACTACTAGTCCCCGTGGGTATTTT
CDR3aa: CASSYRTFTTSPRGYF

abundance: -
j_gene: TRBJ1-6
v_gene: TRBV10-3
d_gene: TRBD1
CDR3nt: TGTGCCATCAGGGGACAGGGGGCGCTTAATTCACCCCTCCACTTT
CDR3aa: CAIRGQGALNSPLHF

abundance: -
j_gene: TRBJ1-1
v_gene: TRBV5-5
d_gene: -
CDR3nt: TGTGCCAGCAGCTTAACACACATGAACACTGAAGCTTTCTTT
CDR3aa: CASSLTHMNTEAFF